This T cell receptor (beta chain) was documented in a study of T cell responses to AZD1222 COVID-19 vaccine. Background on the study: Second-dose recipients at about 4 or about 12 weeks were treated as one pooled group. Study-wide points: Spike was spanned by vaccine-associated CD4 TCRs, which were dominant at 160-218 and 743-854. Clonal diversity may have been underestimated in mostly white British donors.

Using immunoSEQ multiplex PCR, the repertoire was profiled, and TCRdb retains in-frame clones only, with some absent. Of approximately 70,000 clones in the sample, approximately 80% are singletons; the top ten hold over 5%. Regarding this clone: The antigen is not known.

V was clipped by 1 base and J by 4 bases, with 9 bases between them. This CDR3 contains 14 residues. Germline V gene lookup returns CDR1 SGHNT and CDR2 YENEEA. Specimen: peripheral blood, collected on day 0 of AZD1222 vaccination. V and J are TRBV11-3 and TRBJ2-3; perhaps TRBD1 as D (5 bases). The source of this sequence is an adult in good health. This CDR3 reads CASSLGGAADTQYF. The CDR3 nucleotides are TGTGCCAGCAGCTTAGGGGGCGCGGCAGATACGCAGTATTTT. The full variable domain, with the rest looked up from reference TRBV11-3 and TRBJ2-3, is EAGVVQSPRYKIIEKKQPVAFWCNPISGHNTLYWYLQNLGQGPELLIRYENEEAVDDSQLPKDRFSAERLKGVDSTLKIQPAELGDSAVYLCASSLGGAADTQYFGPGTRLTVL.